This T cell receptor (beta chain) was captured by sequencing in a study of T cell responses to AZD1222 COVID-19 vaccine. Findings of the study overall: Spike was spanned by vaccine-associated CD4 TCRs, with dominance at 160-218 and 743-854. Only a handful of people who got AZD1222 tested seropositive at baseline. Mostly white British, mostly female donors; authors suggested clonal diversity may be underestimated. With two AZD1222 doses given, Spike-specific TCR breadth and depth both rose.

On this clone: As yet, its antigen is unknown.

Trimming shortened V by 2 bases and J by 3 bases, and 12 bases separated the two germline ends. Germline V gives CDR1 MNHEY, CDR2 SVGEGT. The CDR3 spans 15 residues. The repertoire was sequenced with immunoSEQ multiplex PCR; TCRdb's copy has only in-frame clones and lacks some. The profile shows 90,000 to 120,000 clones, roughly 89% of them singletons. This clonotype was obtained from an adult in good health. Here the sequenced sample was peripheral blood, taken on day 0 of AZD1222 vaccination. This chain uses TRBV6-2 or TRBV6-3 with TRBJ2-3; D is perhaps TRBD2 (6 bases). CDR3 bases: TGTGCCAGCAGTTACGGAGGGGTTGGGACAGATACGCAGTATTTT. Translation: CASSYGGVGTDTQYF.